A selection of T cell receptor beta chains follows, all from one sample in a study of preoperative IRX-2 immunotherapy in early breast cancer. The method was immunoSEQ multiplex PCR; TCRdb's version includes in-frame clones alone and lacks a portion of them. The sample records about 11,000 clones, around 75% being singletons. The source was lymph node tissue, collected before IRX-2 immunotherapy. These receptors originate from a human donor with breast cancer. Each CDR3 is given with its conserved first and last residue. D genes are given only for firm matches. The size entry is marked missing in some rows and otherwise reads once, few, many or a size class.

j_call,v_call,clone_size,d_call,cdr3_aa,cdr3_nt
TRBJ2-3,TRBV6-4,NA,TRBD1,CAARYRGASTDTQYF,TGTGCCGCAAGATACAGGGGGGCTAGCACAGATACGCAGTATTTT
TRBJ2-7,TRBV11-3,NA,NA,CASSLGAGEYEQYF,TGTGCCAGCAGCTTAGGGGCAGGGGAGTACGAGCAGTACTTC
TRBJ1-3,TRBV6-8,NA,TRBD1,CASGQVHSGNTIYF,TGTGCCAGCGGACAGGTACACTCTGGAAACACCATATATTTT
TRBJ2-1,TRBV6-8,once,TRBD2,CASSSLFRVAGGKSYNEQFF,TGTGCCAGCAGTTCGCTTTTCCGGGTAGCGGGAGGCAAATCCTACAATGAGCAGTTCTTC
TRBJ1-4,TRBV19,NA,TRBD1,CASSDWTGPITGKLFF,TGTGCCAGTAGTGACTGGACAGGGCCTATTACGGGAAAACTGTTTTTT
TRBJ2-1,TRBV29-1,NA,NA,CSSPGQSYNEQFF,TGCAGCTCACCGGGACAAAGCTACAATGAGCAGTTCTTC
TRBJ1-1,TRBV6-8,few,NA,CASREGLNTEAFF,TGTGCCAGCCGCGAGGGCTTGAACACTGAAGCTTTCTTT
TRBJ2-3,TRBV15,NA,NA,CATSTGIFTDTQYF,TGTGCCACCAGCACAGGGATTTTCACAGATACGCAGTATTTT
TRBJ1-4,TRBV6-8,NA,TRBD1,CASSLFPGTGGKKATNEKLFF,TGTGCCAGCAGTTTGTTCCCCGGGACAGGGGGCAAGAAGGCAACTAATGAAAAACTGTTTTTT
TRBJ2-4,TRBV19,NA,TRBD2,CASTRLAGVGQGIQYF,TGTGCCAGTACCCGACTAGCGGGAGTTGGTCAAGGCATTCAGTACTTC
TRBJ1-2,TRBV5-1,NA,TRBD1,CASSLGGQGFYGYTF,TGCGCCAGCAGCTTGGGTGGACAGGGGTTCTATGGCTACACCTTC
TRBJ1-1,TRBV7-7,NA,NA,CASSQSSISTEAFF,TGTGCCAGCAGCCAATCCTCAATCAGCACTGAAGCTTTCTTT
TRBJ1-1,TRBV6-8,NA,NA,CAISSDGDTEAFF,TGTGCCATCAGTTCGGACGGCGACACTGAAGCTTTCTTT
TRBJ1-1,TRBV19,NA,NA,CASNPLRTDGTEAFF,TGTGCCTCAAACCCCTTAAGGACCGATGGGACTGAAGCTTTCTTT
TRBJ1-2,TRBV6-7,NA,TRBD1,CASSEKGQPNYGYTF,TGTGCCAGCAGTGAAAAGGGACAGCCTAACTATGGCTACACCTTC
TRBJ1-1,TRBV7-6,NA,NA,CASSLGGSDNTEAFF,TGTGCCAGCAGCTTAGGGGGCTCAGACAACACTGAAGCTTTCTTT
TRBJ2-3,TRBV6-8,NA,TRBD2,CAISVTSGRTDTQYF,TGTGCCATCAGTGTGACTAGCGGGAGAACAGATACGCAGTATTTT
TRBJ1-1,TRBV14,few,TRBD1,CASSQDWTGGGEAFF,TGTGCCAGCAGCCAAGATTGGACAGGGGGAGGGGAAGCTTTCTTT
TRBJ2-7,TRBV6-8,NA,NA,CASSFLGDSWGYEQYF,TGTGCCAGCAGTTTCCTCGGGGACTCGTGGGGCTACGAGCAGTACTTC